These 6 T cell receptor beta chains came from one sample sequenced in a study of blood T cell repertoires in COVID-19. Some clones are missing from TCRdb's copy, which holds only in-frame ones; the method was immunoSEQ multiplex PCR. Of some 340,000 clones listed, roughly 85% are singletons. The sequenced sample was peripheral blood. Receptors were obtained from a woman aged 18-29 years with acute or convalescent COVID-19.

The chain uses TRBV24-1 and TRBJ1-5; the match to TRBD1 covers 7 bases. CDR1 KGHDR and CDR2 SFDVKD come from the germline V gene. Trimming took 9 bases from V and 8 from J; bases not matched to a gene: 18. CDR3 size: 16 residues. CDR3 DNA: TGTGCCACCGGGATTGAACAGGGGAGTCCGAGGAAGCCCCAGCATTTT. Its protein product is CATGIEQGSPRKPQHF.

This sequence joins TRBV7-3 and TRBJ2-2, with D maybe TRBD2 (5 bases). The CDR3 runs 13 residues. With 1 base removed from V and 6 bases from J, the gap between germline ends came to 6 bases. Germline assignment: CDR1 SGHTA and CDR2 FQGTGA. CDR3: CASSLKEAGELFF. The CDR3 region has the DNA TGTGCCAGCAGCTTAAAGGAGGCCGGGGAGCTGTTTTTT.

The J gene is TRBJ1-6, the V gene TRBV12-3 or TRBV12-4; D remains unclear. Trimming shortened V by 4 bases and J by 13 bases, and 11 bases separated the two germline ends. The CDR3 is 12 amino acids. For the CDR3, the DNA is TGTGCCAGCAGTTACGGAGAATCTCCCCTCCACTTT. This translates into CASSYGESPLHF.

This rearrangement joins TRBV9 to TRBJ2-1; 7 nucleotides align to TRBD2. Germline V gene sequence: CDR1 SGDLS, CDR2 YYNGEE. This CDR3 has 17 residues. V shed 4 bases and J 0 bases; nucleotides not matched to a gene: 10. The CDR3 sequence is CASSPRGGPGSYNEQFF. As DNA, the CDR3 is TGTGCCAGCAGCCCCCGGGGAGGGCCCGGCTCCTACAATGAGCAGTTCTTC.

This chain joins TRBV10-1 and TRBJ2-2, with 10 bases lining up with TRBD2. V dropped 6 bases and J dropped 6; count of bases not matched to a gene: 10. CDR3 length: 16 residues. The germline V gene encodes CDR1 WNHNN and CDR2 SYGVQD (reference sequence). In DNA, the CDR3 is TGCGCCAGCAGCAATCCCAGAGCGGGGGGGCCCGGGGAGCTGTTTTTT. Encoded protein: CASSNPRAGGPGELFF.

The V gene is TRBV9, the J gene TRBJ1-3; unclear D gene. CDR1 is SGDLS, CDR2 YYNGEE, per germline. The ends were cut back, 1 base at V and 0 bases at J, with 5 bases in the middle. CDR3 length: 14 amino acids. DNA of the CDR3: TGTGCCAGCAGCGTACAGAACTCTGGAAACACCATATATTTT. It is translated as CASSVQNSGNTIYF.